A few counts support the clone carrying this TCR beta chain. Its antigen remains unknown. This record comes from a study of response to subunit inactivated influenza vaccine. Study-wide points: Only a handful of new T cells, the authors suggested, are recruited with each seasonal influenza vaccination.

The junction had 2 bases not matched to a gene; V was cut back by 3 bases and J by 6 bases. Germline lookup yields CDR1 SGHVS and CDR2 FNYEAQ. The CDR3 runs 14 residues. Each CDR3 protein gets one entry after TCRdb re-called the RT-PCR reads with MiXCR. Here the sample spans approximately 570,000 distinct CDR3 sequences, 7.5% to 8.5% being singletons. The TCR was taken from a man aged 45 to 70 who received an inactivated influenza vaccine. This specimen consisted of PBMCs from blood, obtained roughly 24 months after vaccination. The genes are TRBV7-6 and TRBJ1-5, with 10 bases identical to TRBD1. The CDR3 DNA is TGTGCCAGCAGCTTTAGGACAGGGGGTCAGCCCCAGCATTTT. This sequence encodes CASSFRTGGQPQHF.